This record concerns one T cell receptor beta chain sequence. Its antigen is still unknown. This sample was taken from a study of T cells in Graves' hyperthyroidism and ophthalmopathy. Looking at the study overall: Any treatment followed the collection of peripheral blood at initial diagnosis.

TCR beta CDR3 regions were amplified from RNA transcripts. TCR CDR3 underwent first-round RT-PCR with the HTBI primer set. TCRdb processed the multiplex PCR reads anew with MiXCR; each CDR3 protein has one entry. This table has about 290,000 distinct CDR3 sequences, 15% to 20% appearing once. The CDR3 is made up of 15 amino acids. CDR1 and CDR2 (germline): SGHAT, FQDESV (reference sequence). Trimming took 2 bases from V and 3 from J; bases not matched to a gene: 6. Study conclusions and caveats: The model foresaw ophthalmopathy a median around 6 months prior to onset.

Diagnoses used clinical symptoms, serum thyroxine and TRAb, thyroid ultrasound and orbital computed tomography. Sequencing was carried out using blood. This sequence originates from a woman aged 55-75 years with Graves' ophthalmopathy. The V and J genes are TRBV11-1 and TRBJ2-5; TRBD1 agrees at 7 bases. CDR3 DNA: TGTGCCAGCAGCTTAAGACAGGGTGGTGAAGAGACCCAGTACTTC. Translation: CASSLRQGGEETQYF.